Included here is one TCR beta chain sequence, with context. TCRdb ran MiXCR on the PCR reads. The data contain roughly 25,000 clones, about 15% of them singletons. All patients reached thyroid surgery having received no treatment beforehand. The data were obtained in a study of metastatic and nonmetastatic thyroid tumors. The sequenced sample consisted of blood. This receptor was taken from a female donor with papillary thyroid cancer or a benign thyroid nodule (not recorded which). Some clones in this sample may be carry-over from other donors' samples.

In DNA form, the CDR3 reads TGTGCCTGGCAATTTGCGACAGGGTCCTACGAGCAGTACTTC. Encoded protein: CAWQFATGSYEQYF. The rearrangement uses TRBV30 and TRBJ2-7; 7 bases match TRBD1. The CDR3 totals 14 residues. V shed 5 bases, J shed 1 base, and the junction held 8 bases outside the gene matches. CDR1 GTSNPN and CDR2 SVGIG come from the germline V gene (reference sequence).